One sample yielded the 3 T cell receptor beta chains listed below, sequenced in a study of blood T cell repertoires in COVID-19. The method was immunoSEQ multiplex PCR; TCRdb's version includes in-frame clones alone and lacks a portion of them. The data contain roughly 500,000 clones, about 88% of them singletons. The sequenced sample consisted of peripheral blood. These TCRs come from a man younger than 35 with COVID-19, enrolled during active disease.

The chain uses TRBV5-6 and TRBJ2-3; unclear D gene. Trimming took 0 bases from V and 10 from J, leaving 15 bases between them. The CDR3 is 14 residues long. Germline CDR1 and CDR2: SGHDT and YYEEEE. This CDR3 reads CASSLALQPHAQYF. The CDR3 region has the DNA TGTGCCAGCAGCTTGGCGTTACAACCCCACGCGCAGTATTTT.

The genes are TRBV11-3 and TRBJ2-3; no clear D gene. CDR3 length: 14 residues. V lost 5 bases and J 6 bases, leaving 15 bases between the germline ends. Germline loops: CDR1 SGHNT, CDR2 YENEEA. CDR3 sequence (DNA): TGTGCCAGCAGCCCTGGCCTAGTATCGGATACGCAGTATTTT. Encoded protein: CASSPGLVSDTQYF.

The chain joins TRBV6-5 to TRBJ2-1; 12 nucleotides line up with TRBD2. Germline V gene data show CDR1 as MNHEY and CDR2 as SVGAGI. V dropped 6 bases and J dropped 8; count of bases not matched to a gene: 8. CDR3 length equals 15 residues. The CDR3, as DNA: TGTGCCAGCAGCACCCTAGCGGGGGGGCCCCATGAGCAGTTCTTC. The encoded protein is CASSTLAGGPHEQFF.